Listed here are 26 T cell receptor beta chains from one sample, sequenced in a study of OX40 agonist ivuxolimab in advanced cancers. Assay: immunoSEQ multiplex PCR; the TCRdb copy retains only in-frame clones and omits some. The sample records about 70,000 clones, more than 80% being singletons. The input for sequencing was CD4+ or CD8+ T cells sorted from blood, taken in a trial of the OX40 agonist ivuxolimab. These receptors came from an adult with an advanced solid tumor such as melanoma, head and neck, liver or kidney cancer.

In this sample, this clone turned up once. This chain uses TRBV28 with TRBJ2-1; D is uncertain. V was pared by 5 bases and J by 2 bases, with 10 bases between. Germline CDR1 reads MDHEN; CDR2 reads SYDVKM. CDR3 size: 14 residues. The CDR3 here is CASSIRETYNEQFF. The CDR3 DNA is TGTGCCAGCAGTATTCGAGAGACCTACAATGAGCAGTTCTTC.

To note about this clone: Distinct nucleotide sequences in the sample also encode this CDR3. CDR3: CATSTGTGASLGGYTF. The CDR3 DNA sequence: TGTGCCACATCCACCGGGACAGGGGCCTCGTTAGGTGGCTACACCTTC. This chain connects TRBV28 to TRBJ1-2; 10 positions match TRBD1. Germline CDR1 and CDR2: MDHEN and SYDVKM. The CDR3 is made up of 16 amino acids. V trimming: 10 bases; J trimming: 7 bases; junction bases outside the gene matches: 18.

The CDR3 region has the DNA TGCGCCAGCACGGGGCTAGCGGAGGGGAGCTCCTACAATGAGCAGTTCTTC. Its protein is CASTGLAEGSSYNEQFF. The rearrangement uses TRBV5-1 and TRBJ2-1, with 7 bases identical to TRBD2. With 6 bases clipped from V and 0 bases from J, the junction kept 12 bases outside the gene matches. Germline loops: CDR1 SGHRS, CDR2 YFSETQ. The CDR3 extends over 17 amino acids.

V and J are TRBV5-1 and TRBJ2-2, with a possible D match to TRBD2 (5 bases). This CDR3 has 16 amino acids. Germline loops: CDR1 SGHRS, CDR2 YFSETQ. The V end lost 4 bases, the J end lost 3 bases, and 16 bases lay between the germline ends. CDR3: CASSERVVDYTGELFF. DNA for the CDR3: TGCGCCAGCAGCGAGAGGGTGGTGGATTACACCGGGGAGCTGTTTTTT. Supplemented by reference TRBV5-1 and TRBJ2-2, the full variable domain reads KAGVTQTPRYLIKTRGQQVTLSCSPISGHRSVSWYQQTPGQGLQFLFEYFSETQRNKGNFPGRFSGRQFSNSRSEMNVSTLELGDSALYLCASSERVVDYTGELFFGEGSRLTVL.

The chain carries TRBV6-6 and TRBJ2-1, with D possibly matching TRBD1 (6 bases). The CDR3 loop spans 12 amino acids. V was shortened by 8 bases and J by 5 bases, with 10 bases between the two germline ends. Per germline, CDR1 MNHNY and CDR2 SVGAGI (reference sequence). The CDR3 coding sequence is TGTGCCAGCGTACAGGGTAACAATGAGCAGTTCTTC. This sequence encodes CASVQGNNEQFF.

The chain's CDR3 is CASSLAGGPRGPTDTQYF. In DNA form, the CDR3 reads TGTGCCAGTAGCCTAGCGGGAGGGCCGCGGGGGCCCACAGATACGCAGTATTTT. The chain couples TRBV19 to TRBJ2-3; 12 bases align to TRBD2. The CDR3 has 18 residues. The germline CDR1 and CDR2 sequences are LNHDA and SQIVND (reference sequence). The J segment lost 2 bases and the V segment lost 6 bases, leaving 12 bases of the junction unmatched.

The chain uses TRBV15 and TRBJ2-3; 7 bases agree with TRBD1. The CDR3 covers 16 residues. The germline gives CDR1 LNHNV, CDR2 YYDKDF (reference sequence). The V and J ends lost 4 bases and 4 bases, in that order; junction bases with no gene match: 11. CDR3 sequence: CATSTDRARESDTQYF. The CDR3 nucleotides are TGTGCCACCAGCACCGACAGGGCGCGAGAGTCAGATACGCAGTATTTT.

The rearrangement joins TRBV5-4 to TRBJ1-2; 7 bases match TRBD1. The V gene's germline CDR1 is SGHNT and CDR2 YYREEE (reference sequence). The V and J ends lost 4 bases and 7 bases, in that order; junction bases with no gene match: 4. This CDR3 contains 12 residues. The CDR3 DNA sequence: TGTGCCAGCAGCGGGCAGGGGGTTGGCTACACCTTC. Amino acid sequence: CASSGQGVGYTF.

Comment on this clone: The same CDR3 arises from other DNA sequences in this sample as well. The rearrangement uses TRBV28 and TRBJ2-3, with D tentatively TRBD2 (6 bases). The V and J ends lost 6 bases and 4 bases respectively, with 11 bases between them. The CDR3 runs to 13 residues. Germline CDR1 reads MDHEN; CDR2 reads SYDVKM. CDR3 sequence: CASRTGGSDTQYF. CDR3 nucleotides: TGTGCCAGCAGAACTGGAGGGTCAGATACGCAGTATTTT.

The count of this clone is one. The rearrangement joins TRBV19 to TRBJ2-5, with TRBD2 identical over 9 bases. The CDR3 sequence is 15 residues long. V lost 5 bases to trimming and J lost 0 bases; unmatched junction nucleotides: 4. CDR1 LNHDA and CDR2 SQIVND come from the germline V gene (reference sequence). CDR3 nucleotide sequence: TGTGCCAGTAGTTCTAGCGGGGCGTACCAAGAGACCCAGTACTTC. Amino acid sequence: CASSSSGAYQETQYF.

V gene TRBV7-6 combines with J gene TRBJ2-5, with D perhaps TRBD1 or TRBD2 (5 bases each). The CDR3 has 13 amino acids. The germline CDR1 and CDR2 sequences are SGHVS and FNYEAQ. Trimming took 1 base from V and 7 from J, leaving 10 bases between them. The CDR3 spells CASSLGGTGTQYF. For the CDR3, the DNA is TGTGCCAGCAGCTTAGGGGGGACGGGGACCCAGTACTTC. The full variable domain, its missing parts supplied by reference TRBV7-6 and TRBJ2-5, is GAGVSQSPRYKVTKRGQDVALRCDPISGHVSLYWYRQALGQGPEFLTYFNYEAQQDKSGLPNDRFSAERPEGSISTLTIQRTEQRDSAMYRCASSLGGTGTQYFGPGTRLLVL.

The rearrangement joins TRBV15 to TRBJ2-1; TRBD2 matches 8 bases. Germline trimming cut 3 bases from V and 6 bases from J; bases unmatched to any gene: 4. Germline lookup yields CDR1 LNHNV and CDR2 YYDKDF (reference sequence). This CDR3 is built from 14 residues. The CDR3 bases are TGTGCCACCAGCAGGACGGGGACTAGCAATGAGCAGTTCTTC. Amino acid sequence: CATSRTGTSNEQFF. The variable domain in full, completed from reference TRBV15 and TRBJ2-1, reads DAMVIQNPRYQVTQFGKPVTLSCSQTLNHNVMYWYQQKSSQAPKLLFHYYDKDFNNEADTPDNFQSRRPNTSFCFLDIRSPGLGDTAMYLCATSRTGTSNEQFFGPGTRLTVL.

This clone was seen a single time. The chain couples TRBV28 to TRBJ2-5; D gene ambiguous. The end of the DNA aligns better with TRBJ2-7, so the J call may be wrong. The CDR3 consists of 12 residues. The germline CDR1 and CDR2 sequences are MDHEN and SYDVKM. Here the CDR3 DNA reads TGTGCCAGCACCTATGGTACCTACGAGCAGTACTTC. Its protein is CASTYGTYEQYF.

The gene calls are TRBV6-4 and TRBJ2-7; the match to TRBD2 covers 9 bases. Looked up from germline, CDR1 is MRHNA and CDR2 is SNTAGT. V shed 1 base, J shed 3 bases, and the junction held 7 bases outside the gene matches. This CDR3 region has 16 residues. CDR3 bases: TGTGCCAGCAGTGACTGGCGGGAGGGCCGGTACTACGAGCAGTACTTC. Encoded protein: CASSDWREGRYYEQYF.

The V call is TRBV20-1, the J call TRBJ2-5; no clear D. CDR1 is DFQATT and CDR2 is SNEGSKA in the germline V gene (reference sequence). Trimming cost V 4 bases and J 6 bases, with 6 bases left between them. CDR3 length: 10 amino acids. The CDR3 nucleotides are TGCAGTGCTACCGTGAAGACCCAGTACTTC. Translation gives CSATVKTQYF.

This chain uses TRBV6-1 with TRBJ1-5; no definite D call. CDR1 and CDR2 (germline): MNHNS, SASEGT. Trimming took 4 bases from V and 1 from J, leaving 17 bases between them. This CDR3 is 17 amino acids long. CDR3 nucleotides: TGTGCCAGCAGTGGGCATTTCCCTCCACGGAGCAATCAGCCCCAGCATTTT. Residues: CASSGHFPPRSNQPQHF.

V gene TRBV7-9 combines with J gene TRBJ1-1, with no clear D. The CDR3 consists of 13 residues. Per the germline V gene, CDR1 is SEHNR and CDR2 is FQNEAQ (reference sequence). Trimming removed 1 base from V and 7 bases from J, with 10 bases in between. The CDR3 DNA sequence: TGTGCCAGCAGCTTAGAAGGTAGGAGTGAAGCTTTCTTT. Protein sequence: CASSLEGRSEAFF. The whole variable domain, filled in from reference TRBV7-9 and TRBJ1-1, reads DTGVSQNPRHKITKRGQNVTFRCDPISEHNRLYWYRQTLGQGPEFLTYFQNEAQLEKSRLLSDRFSAERPKGSFSTLEIQRTEQGDSAMYLCASSLEGRSEAFFGQGTRLTVV.

This chain links TRBV15 with TRBJ1-4, with TRBD1 matching over 7 bases. This CDR3 spans 14 amino acids. V shed 5 bases and J 8 bases; nucleotides not matched to a gene: 8. Germline V gene sequence: CDR1 LNHNV, CDR2 YYDKDF (reference sequence). DNA for the CDR3: TGTGCCACCAGCGGTAGGGGGCGAGGCGAAAAACTGTTTTTT. Protein: CATSGRGRGEKLFF.

V and J are TRBV7-2 and TRBJ1-5; a weak D match, TRBD1 (6 bases). The CDR3 covers 14 residues. Trimming cost V 7 bases and J 3 bases, with 13 bases left between them. Germline CDR1 SGHTA, CDR2 FQGNSA. This CDR3 is CASTEDSDNQPQHF. The CDR3 DNA reads TGTGCCAGCACCGAGGACAGCGACAATCAGCCCCAGCATTTT.

V is TRBV6-6 and J is TRBJ2-7, with TRBD2 matching over 7 bases. This CDR3 is built from 14 residues. Germline assignment: CDR1 MNHNY and CDR2 SVGAGI (reference sequence). Trimming removed 6 bases from V and 0 bases from J; junction bases left unmatched: 5. The CDR3 reads CASRRAGRSYEQYF. DNA of the CDR3: TGTGCCAGCAGGCGAGCGGGACGCTCCTACGAGCAGTACTTC.

This chain connects TRBV6-1 to TRBJ2-7, with 8 bases lining up with TRBD1. Germline CDR1 is MNHNS and CDR2 is SASEGT. The CDR3 consists of 15 residues. Trimming removed 4 bases from V and 0 bases from J; junction bases left unmatched: 5. The CDR3 spells CASSGQGLSSYEQYF. For the CDR3, the DNA is TGTGCCAGCAGTGGACAGGGGCTAAGCTCCTACGAGCAGTACTTC.

V usage is TRBV9 and J usage is TRBJ2-1; D might be TRBD1 (6 bases). Germline V gene lookup returns CDR1 SGDLS and CDR2 YYNGEE. This CDR3 region has 12 residues. V was cut by 4 bases and J by 11 bases, with 13 bases left in between. The CDR3 sequence is CASSPPGTQQFF. DNA for the CDR3: TGTGCCAGCAGCCCCCCCGGGACACAGCAGTTCTTC.

The rearrangement joins TRBV7-9 to TRBJ2-7, with 9 positions matching TRBD1. The CDR3 is 15 amino acids. Germline loops: CDR1 SEHNR, CDR2 FQNEAQ (reference sequence). J lost 6 bases, V lost 5 bases, and 11 bases had no gene match. CDR3 amino acids: CASSAPGQGLLEQYF. CDR3 coding DNA: TGTGCCAGCAGCGCTCCGGGACAGGGATTGCTCGAGCAGTACTTC. Variable domain in full (rest from reference TRBV7-9 and TRBJ2-7): DTGVSQNPRHKITKRGQNVTFRCDPISEHNRLYWYRQTLGQGPEFLTYFQNEAQLEKSRLLSDRFSAERPKGSFSTLEIQRTEQGDSAMYLCASSAPGQGLLEQYFGPGTRLTVT.

This sequence joins TRBV5-5 and TRBJ1-2; TRBD1 matches 7 bases. CDR1 is SGHKS, CDR2 YYEKEE, per germline (reference sequence). Trimming took 2 bases from V and 0 from J; bases not matched to a gene: 19. The CDR3 has 20 amino acids. CDR3 in DNA: TGTGCCAGCAGCTTCAGAGGGGACAGAAGAGGGTCGCTAGCTAACTATGGCTACACCTTC. Residues: CASSFRGDRRGSLANYGYTF. Full variable domain (missing parts from reference TRBV5-5 and TRBJ1-2): DAGVTQSPTHLIKTRGQQVTLRCSPISGHKSVSWYQQVLGQGPQFIFQYYEKEERGRGNFPDRFSARQFPNYSSELNVNALLLGDSALYLCASSFRGDRRGSLANYGYTFGSGTRLTVV.

This chain connects TRBV9 to TRBJ2-3, with a weak D call TRBD2 (5 bases). From germline, CDR1 is SGDLS and CDR2 YYNGEE. Deletions cut 0 bases from V and 1 base from J, with 15 bases between. The CDR3 has 17 residues. The CDR3 protein is CASSVGGAHRGTDTQYF. The DNA of the CDR3 is TGTGCCAGCAGCGTAGGGGGAGCCCACCGGGGCACAGATACGCAGTATTTT.

The chain uses TRBV7-9 and TRBJ2-3, with 13 positions matching TRBD2. Germline V gene sequence: CDR1 SEHNR, CDR2 FQNEAQ (reference sequence). V trimming: 5 bases; J trimming: 2 bases; junction bases outside the gene matches: 4. The length of the CDR3 is 16 residues. This CDR3 reads CASSPGTSGNTDTQYF. In nucleotides, the CDR3 is TGTGCCAGCAGCCCCGGGACTAGCGGGAACACAGATACGCAGTATTTT.